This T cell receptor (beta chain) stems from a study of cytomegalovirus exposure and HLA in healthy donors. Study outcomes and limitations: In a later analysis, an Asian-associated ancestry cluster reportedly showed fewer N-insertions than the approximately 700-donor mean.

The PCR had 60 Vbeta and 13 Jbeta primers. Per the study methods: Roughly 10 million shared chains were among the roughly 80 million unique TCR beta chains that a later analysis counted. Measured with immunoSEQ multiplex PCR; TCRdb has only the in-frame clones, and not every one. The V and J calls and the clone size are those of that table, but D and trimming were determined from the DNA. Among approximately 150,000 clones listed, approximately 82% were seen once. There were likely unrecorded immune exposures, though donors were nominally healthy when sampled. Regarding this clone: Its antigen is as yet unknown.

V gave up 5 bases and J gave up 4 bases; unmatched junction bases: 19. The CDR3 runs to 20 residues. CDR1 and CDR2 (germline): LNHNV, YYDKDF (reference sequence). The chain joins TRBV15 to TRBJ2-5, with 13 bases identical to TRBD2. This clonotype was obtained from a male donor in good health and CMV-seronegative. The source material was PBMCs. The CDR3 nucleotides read TGTGCCACCAGCGCGTTGGCCAGGGGCCGAACTAGCGGGAGGGCAGAGACCCAGTACTTC. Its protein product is CATSALARGRTSGRAETQYF.